This T cell receptor (beta chain) was documented in a study of T-cell memory formation after mild COVID-19. Broader study findings: Later expanders leaned CD4+, whereas day 15 to 85 contracting clones were balanced CD4/CD8. Prior to infection, memory already included some responding clones, suggesting cross-reactive memory joined.

Germline V CDR1 and CDR2: SGHTA, FQGTGA. V was pared by 5 bases and J by 5 bases, with 21 bases between. This CDR3 has 16 residues. The TCR alpha and TCR beta cDNA libraries, bearing sample barcodes and UMIs, were generated by 5'RACE using constant-segment primers. MiXCR, applied by TCRdb to the 5' RACE reads, yields one record per CDR3 protein. The sample shows some 350,000 distinct CDR3 sequences, 15% to 20% of them seen only once. Turning to this clonotype: Its antigen is still unknown.

This TCR was sampled from a man younger than 35 who had mild COVID-19 (a few samples of this study predate the infection). Cell type and time point are not known. V gene TRBV7-3 combines with J gene TRBJ2-5; D might be TRBD2 (6 bases). The sample consisted of PBMCs or a T cell subset sorted from them (not recorded which). The CDR3 DNA sequence: TGTGCCAGCAGCACCCGTGGAGGGGTTGCGGCGGAGACCCAGTACTTC. It yields the protein CASSTRGGVAAETQYF.